The 14 T cell receptor beta chains listed next were all sequenced from one sample in a study of blood T cell repertoires in COVID-19. Sequencing was performed with immunoSEQ multiplex PCR; in TCRdb, only in-frame clones are kept and a portion is missing. The table records roughly 400,000 clones, just over 90% of them present only once. Sequencing used PBMCs or T cells enriched from blood (not recorded which). The receptors were gathered from a woman between 35 and 50 years old who had been exposed to COVID-19.

The rearrangement joins TRBV6-5 to TRBJ2-5; 9 nucleotides match TRBD1. This CDR3 comprises 15 residues. V lost 6 bases and J lost 4; bases outside the gene matches: 9. CDR1 MNHEY and CDR2 SVGAGI come from the germline V gene. The CDR3 loop is CASRLTGGGGETQYF. The CDR3 DNA sequence: TGTGCCAGCAGGCTAACAGGGGGCGGAGGAGAGACCCAGTACTTC.

The V gene is TRBV20-1, the J gene TRBJ2-1, with 10 bases fitting TRBD2. Germline values: CDR1 DFQATT, CDR2 SNEGSKA (reference sequence). The CDR3 covers 17 residues. Losses at the gene ends were 3 bases for V and 4 bases for J; bases not matched to a gene: 12. In DNA form, the CDR3 reads TGCAGTGCTAGTAGGCTAGCGGGAGTGGGGCCTTACAATGAGCAGTTCTTC. It translates to CSASRLAGVGPYNEQFF.

The chain combines TRBV5-1 with TRBJ2-2, with 15 bases fitting TRBD2. Per germline, CDR1 SGHRS and CDR2 YFSETQ. There are 18 residues in the CDR3. V shed 4 bases, J shed 3 bases, and the junction held 7 bases outside the gene matches. CDR3 nucleotides: TGCGCCAGCAGCGCGGGACTAGCGGGGGGACGACACACCGGGGAGCTGTTTTTT. Translated: CASSAGLAGGRHTGELFF.

V usage is TRBV2 and J usage is TRBJ1-2; 9 bases agree with TRBD1. Looked up from germline, CDR1 is SNHLY and CDR2 is FYNNEI. The CDR3 sequence is 12 residues long. V gave up 4 bases and J gave up 11 bases; unmatched junction bases: 5. CDR3 sequence reads: CASSADRGPYTF. Here the CDR3 DNA reads TGTGCCAGCAGTGCGGACAGGGGCCCGTACACCTTC.

V gene TRBV4-2 combines with J gene TRBJ1-3; D is ambiguous. CDR3 size: 15 residues. V was cut by 0 bases and J by 4 bases, with 10 bases left in between. Per germline, CDR1 LGHNA and CDR2 YNFKEQ. CDR3 nucleotides: TGTGCCAGCAGCCAAGACGCAGTCTCGGGAAACACCATATATTTT. Translating it yields CASSQDAVSGNTIYF.

The chain links TRBV29-1 to TRBJ2-7; TRBD1 matches at 9 bases. The CDR3 covers 15 residues. CDR1 and CDR2 from the germline V gene are SQVTM and ANQGSEA. The V segment lost 1 base and the J segment 4 bases; nucleotides outside the gene matches: 8. This CDR3 is CSVEGGTGSRYEQYF. CDR3 nucleotides: TGCAGCGTTGAAGGGGGGACAGGGAGTAGGTACGAGCAGTACTTC.

The V gene is TRBV7-3, the J gene TRBJ2-1; 8 bases fit TRBD2. The CDR3 is 17 residues long. The germline gives CDR1 SGHTA, CDR2 FQGTGA. The ends lost 1 base at V and 6 bases at J; junction bases unmatched: 11. The CDR3 loop reads CASSLKSIAGTFNEQFF. In DNA, the CDR3 is TGTGCCAGCAGCTTAAAATCAATAGCGGGAACGTTCAATGAGCAGTTCTTC.

The V call is TRBV7-9, the J call TRBJ2-3; tentative D call: TRBD2 (5 bases). This CDR3 contains 18 residues. V was cut by 6 bases and J by 3 bases, with 25 bases left in between. Per the germline V gene, CDR1 is SEHNR and CDR2 is FQNEAQ (reference sequence). CDR3 protein: CASRFGRPGSLATDTQYF. In DNA, the CDR3 is TGTGCCAGCAGATTTGGCCGGCCCGGTTCCCTAGCTACAGATACGCAGTATTTT.

For the CDR3, the DNA is TGTGCCACCAGCAGAGATCGTAGCGGGAGGGGGAATGAGCAGTTCTTC. It translates to CATSRDRSGRGNEQFF. This chain connects TRBV15 to TRBJ2-1; 11 bases align to TRBD2. J gave up 7 bases and V 0 bases, and 5 bases lay outside the gene matches. The CDR3 is 16 amino acids. CDR1 is LNHNV and CDR2 is YYDKDF in the germline V gene (reference sequence). The full variable domain, in which reference TRBV15 and TRBJ2-1 provide the parts outside the CDR3, is DAMVIQNPRYQVTQFGKPVTLSCSQTLNHNVMYWYQQKSSQAPKLLFHYYDKDFNNEADTPDNFQSRRPNTSFCFLDIRSPGLGDTAMYLCATSRDRSGRGNEQFFGPGTRLTVL.

The J gene is TRBJ1-1, the V gene TRBV18; tentative D call: TRBD1 (5 bases). The germline V gene encodes CDR1 KGHSH and CDR2 LQKENI. This CDR3 region has 14 residues. V lost 3 bases and J lost 3, with 11 bases in between. The CDR3 nucleotides are TGTGCCAGCTCACCCAATGGGGGGGACACTGAAGCTTTCTTT. Encoded protein: CASSPNGGDTEAFF.

The J gene is TRBJ1-5, the V gene TRBV6-2 or TRBV6-3; D uncertain. Germline assignment: CDR1 MNHEY and CDR2 SVGEGT. The CDR3 contains 13 residues. V lost 2 bases, J lost 4 bases, and 6 bases lay in between. CDR3: CASSYDGNQPQHF. The CDR3, as DNA: TGTGCCAGCAGTTACGACGGGAATCAGCCCCAGCATTTT.

The chain carries TRBV7-8 and TRBJ1-3; no clear D. The CDR3 is 16 residues long. The V and J ends lost 3 bases and 0 bases respectively, with 12 bases between them. The germline V gene encodes CDR1 SGHVS and CDR2 FQNEAQ. The CDR3 DNA sequence: TGTGCCAGCAGCTTCGCGGAGTCGACCTCTGGAAACACCATATATTTT. Protein sequence: CASSFAESTSGNTIYF.

The gene calls are TRBV27 and TRBJ2-7; 7 bases match TRBD1. This CDR3 has 16 residues. Germline CDR1 reads MNHEY; CDR2 reads SMNVEV (reference sequence). The trim removed 2 bases at V and 1 base at J, leaving 8 bases unmatched. The CDR3 sequence is CASSLRGTVQSYEQYF. The DNA for the CDR3 is TGTGCCAGCAGTTTAAGGGGGACAGTACAATCCTACGAGCAGTACTTC.

V and J are TRBV5-1 and TRBJ2-7, with a tentative D call TRBD1 (5 bases). V was trimmed by 5 bases and J by 3 bases, leaving 24 bases between them. Germline values: CDR1 SGHRS, CDR2 YFSETQ. The CDR3 runs to 17 residues. This chain's CDR3 is CASSKGSSSAFNYEQYF. The CDR3 coding sequence is TGCGCCAGCAGTAAGGGGTCCTCAAGTGCCTTTAACTACGAGCAGTACTTC.